These 3 T cell receptor beta chains came from one sample sequenced in a study of regulatory T cells in long-lasting Graves disease. Through Arm-PCR of CDR3 regions and iRepertoire HTBI primers, TCR beta libraries were built. TCRdb reprocessed the multiplex PCR reads with MiXCR, giving one entry per CDR3 protein. The sample has a few hundred thousand distinct CDR3 sequences, over 9.5% seen once. Time point in this sample: newly diagnosed GD, antithyroid drugs for less than 3 months. After RNA was extracted from PBMCs, the TCR library was made from it. This same sample was also part of a study on T cells in Graves' hyperthyroidism and ophthalmopathy.

The source material was peripheral blood mononuclear cells (PBMCs), sampled at new diagnosis, from a patient treated with antithyroid drugs. Receptors were obtained from a woman between 18 and 30 years old with Graves disease.

This clonotype was recorded a few times. The chain has TRBV4-1 and TRBJ1-1; D unresolved. This CDR3 is built from 14 residues. V was shortened by 4 bases and J by 0 bases, with 9 bases between the two germline ends. Germline CDR1 reads MGHRA; CDR2 reads YSYEKL. The CDR3 bases are TGCGCCAGCAGCCCCTTGTTCTTGAACACTGAAGCTTTCTTT. As protein: CASSPLFLNTEAFF.

As to this clonotype: A much larger clone sits a single nucleotide away, making a read error possible. The chain couples TRBV5-4 to TRBJ2-1, with 8 bases matching TRBD2. This CDR3 contains 16 residues. The germline V gene encodes CDR1 SGHNT and CDR2 YYREEE (reference sequence). The CDR3 DNA is TGTGCCAGCAGTCCTCTGACGGGAGGGTATTACAATGAGCGGTTCTTC. It specifies CASSPLTGGYYNERFF.

This clonotype was counted at least ten times. The rearrangement links TRBV15 to TRBJ2-1; weak D call: TRBD2 (5 bases). This CDR3 has 14 residues. The V gene's germline CDR1 is LNHNV and CDR2 YYDKDF (reference sequence). V shed 5 bases and J shed 0 bases, with 8 bases lying between them. CDR3 sequence (DNA): TGTGCCACCAGCTTGAGGGCCTCCTACAATGAGCAGTTCTTC. The encoded protein is CATSLRASYNEQFF.